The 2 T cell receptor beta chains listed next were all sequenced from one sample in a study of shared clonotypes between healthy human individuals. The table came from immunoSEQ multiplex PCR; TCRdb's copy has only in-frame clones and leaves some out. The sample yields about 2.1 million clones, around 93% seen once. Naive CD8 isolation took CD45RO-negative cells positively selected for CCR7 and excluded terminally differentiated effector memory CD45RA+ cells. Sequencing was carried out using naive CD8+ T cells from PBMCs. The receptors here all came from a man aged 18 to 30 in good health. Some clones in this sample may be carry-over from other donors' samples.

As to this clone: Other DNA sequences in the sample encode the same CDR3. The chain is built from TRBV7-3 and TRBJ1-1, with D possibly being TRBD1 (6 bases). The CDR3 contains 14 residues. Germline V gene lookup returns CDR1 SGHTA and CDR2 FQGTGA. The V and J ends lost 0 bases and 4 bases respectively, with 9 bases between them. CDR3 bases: TGTGCCAGCAGCTTAACAGGGGGTGCCACTGAAGCTTTCTTT. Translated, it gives CASSLTGGATEAFF.

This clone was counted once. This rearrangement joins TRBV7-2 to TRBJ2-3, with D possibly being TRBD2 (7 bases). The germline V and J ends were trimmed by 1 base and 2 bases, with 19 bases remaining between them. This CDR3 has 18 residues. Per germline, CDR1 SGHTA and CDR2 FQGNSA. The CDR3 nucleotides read TGTGCCAGCAGCTTAGTTGCGGCGGGAGAGGGGGTCACAGATACGCAGTATTTT. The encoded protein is CASSLVAAGEGVTDTQYF.